Listed here are 8 T cell receptor beta chains from one sample, sequenced in a study of T cell responses to AZD1222 COVID-19 vaccine. Using immunoSEQ multiplex PCR, the repertoire was profiled, and TCRdb retains in-frame clones only, with some absent. The sample shows 35,000 to 50,000 clones, approximately 89% of them seen only once. Sequenced here: peripheral blood, sampled 28 days after the second AZD1222 dose. The receptors originated from an adult who received the AZD1222 COVID-19 vaccine.

In DNA form, the CDR3 reads TGTGCCAGCTCACCACGGAGGGAAAATTCACCCCTCCACTTT. Its protein is CASSPRRENSPLHF. The chain combines TRBV18 with TRBJ1-6, with unresolved D. The V gene lost 1 base and the J gene lost 7 bases, with 8 bases spanning the gap. The germline V gene has CDR1 KGHSH and CDR2 LQKENI. The CDR3 spans 14 residues.

CDR3 nucleotide sequence: TGTGCCAGCAGTTTTGGACGTCGGAATGAGCAGTTCTTC. It translates to CASSFGRRNEQFF. The V call is TRBV12-3 or TRBV12-4, the J call TRBJ2-1; D unclear. Between the trimmed V and J ends, which lost 3 bases and 7 bases, there was a span of 10 bases. CDR3 size: 13 residues.

The gene calls are TRBV7-9 and TRBJ2-4; 10 bases align to TRBD1. Trimming at V came to 6 bases and at J to 5 bases, leaving 4 bases not matched to a gene. Germline CDR1 is SEHNR and CDR2 is FQNEAQ (reference sequence). The CDR3 loop spans 14 amino acids. The CDR3 nucleotides are TGTGCCAGCAGACGAGGACAGGGGGAAAACATTCAGTACTTC. Translating it yields CASRRGQGENIQYF.

The chain uses TRBV30 and TRBJ2-2; 8 bases are shared with TRBD2. The length of the CDR3 is 14 residues. Germline lookup yields CDR1 GTSNPN and CDR2 SVGIG (reference sequence). V lost 3 bases and J lost 6; bases outside the gene matches: 6. The CDR3 here is CAWRTPGGAGELFF. In DNA form, the CDR3 reads TGTGCCTGGAGGACGCCCGGGGGGGCCGGGGAGCTGTTTTTT.

The J gene is TRBJ2-2, the V gene TRBV7-9; possible D gene TRBD2, 5 bases. Deletions cut 7 bases from V and 8 bases from J, with 14 bases between. In germline, CDR1 is SEHNR, CDR2 FQNEAQ (reference sequence). This CDR3 contains 13 residues. CDR3 sequence (DNA): TGTGCCAGCATCAATGCGGGTAAAGGGGAGCTGTTTTTT. It translates to CASINAGKGELFF.

V and J are TRBV15 and TRBJ2-3; unclear D gene. Germline assignment: CDR1 LNHNV and CDR2 YYDKDF (reference sequence). The CDR3 has 14 residues. V lost 0 bases, J lost 2 bases, and 6 bases lay in between. CDR3 sequence: CATSRDRVTDTQYF. In DNA form, the CDR3 reads TGTGCCACCAGCAGAGATCGGGTCACAGATACGCAGTATTTT.

The chain couples TRBV19 to TRBJ2-2; the match to TRBD1 covers 7 bases. V was pared by 6 bases and J by 6 bases, with 10 bases of the junction left unmatched. The CDR3 consists of 15 residues. CDR1 LNHDA and CDR2 SQIVND come from the germline V gene (reference sequence). The CDR3 DNA reads TGTGCCAGTAGCAACGCAGGGGGAAGGGCCGGGGAGCTGTTTTTT. Its translation: CASSNAGGRAGELFF.

This CDR3 reads CASSYSGLSEQYF. CDR3 in DNA: TGTGCCAGCAGCTACTCGGGGCTCAGCGAGCAGTACTTC. The chain has TRBV7-8 and TRBJ2-7; either TRBD1 or TRBD2 may fit D (5 bases each). Germline V CDR1 and CDR2: SGHVS, FQNEAQ. Deletions cut 4 bases from V and 6 bases from J, with 13 bases between. CDR3 length equals 13 residues.